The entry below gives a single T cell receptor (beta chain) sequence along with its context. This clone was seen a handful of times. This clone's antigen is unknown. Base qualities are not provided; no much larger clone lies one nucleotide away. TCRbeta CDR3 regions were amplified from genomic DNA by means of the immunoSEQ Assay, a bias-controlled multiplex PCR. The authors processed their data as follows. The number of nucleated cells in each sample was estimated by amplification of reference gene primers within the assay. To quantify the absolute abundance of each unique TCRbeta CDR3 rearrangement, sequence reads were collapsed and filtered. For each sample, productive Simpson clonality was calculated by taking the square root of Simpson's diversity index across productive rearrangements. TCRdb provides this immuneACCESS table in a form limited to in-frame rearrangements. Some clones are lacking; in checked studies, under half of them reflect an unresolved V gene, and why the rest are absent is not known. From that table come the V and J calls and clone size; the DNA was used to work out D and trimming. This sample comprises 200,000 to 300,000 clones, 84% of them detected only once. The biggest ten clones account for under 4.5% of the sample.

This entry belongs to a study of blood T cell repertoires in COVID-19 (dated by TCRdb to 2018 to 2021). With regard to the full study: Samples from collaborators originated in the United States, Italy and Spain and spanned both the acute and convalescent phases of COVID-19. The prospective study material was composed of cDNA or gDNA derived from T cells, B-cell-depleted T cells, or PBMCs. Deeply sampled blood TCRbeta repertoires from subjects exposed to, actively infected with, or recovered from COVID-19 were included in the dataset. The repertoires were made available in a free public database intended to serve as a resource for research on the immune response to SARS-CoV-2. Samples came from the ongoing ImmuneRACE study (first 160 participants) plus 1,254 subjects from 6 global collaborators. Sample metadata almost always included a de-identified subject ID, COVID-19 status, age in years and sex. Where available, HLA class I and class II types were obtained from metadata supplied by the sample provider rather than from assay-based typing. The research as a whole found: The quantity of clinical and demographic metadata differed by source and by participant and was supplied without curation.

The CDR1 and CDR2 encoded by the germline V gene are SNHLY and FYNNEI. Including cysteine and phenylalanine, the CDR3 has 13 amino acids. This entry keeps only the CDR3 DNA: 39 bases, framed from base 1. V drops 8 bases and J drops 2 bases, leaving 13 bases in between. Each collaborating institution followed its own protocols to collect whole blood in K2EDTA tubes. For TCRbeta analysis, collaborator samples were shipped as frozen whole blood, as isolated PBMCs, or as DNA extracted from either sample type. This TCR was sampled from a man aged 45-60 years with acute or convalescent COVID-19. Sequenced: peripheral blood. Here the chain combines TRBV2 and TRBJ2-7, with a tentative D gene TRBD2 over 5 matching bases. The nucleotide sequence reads TGTGCCAGCTCCCAGAGGGCGCCCTACGAGCAGTACTTC. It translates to CASSQRAPYEQYF.